Below, 30 T cell receptor beta chains from the same sample are listed, as sequenced in a study of cytomegalovirus exposure and HLA in healthy donors. PCR primers comprised 60 Vbeta and 13 Jbeta primers. Some clones are missing from TCRdb's copy, which holds only in-frame ones; the method was immunoSEQ multiplex PCR. The sample yields some 190,000 clones, around four fifths seen once. Sequencing was done on a sample of PBMCs. The receptors here all came from a man aged 40-49 years in good health and CMV-seropositive.

In DNA, the CDR3 is TGTGCCGGGGGGACAGGGGGTTCCACAGATACGCAGTATTTT. This encodes CAGGTGGSTDTQYF. The chain combines TRBV28 with TRBJ2-3, with 11 positions matching TRBD1. CDR3 length: 14 residues. Germline V gene lookup returns CDR1 MDHEN and CDR2 SYDVKM. The junction had 6 bases not matched to a gene; V was cut back by 11 bases and J by 2 bases.

In this sample, this clone turned up a few times. The chain combines TRBV7-2 with TRBJ2-7; a weak D match, TRBD2 (7 bases). This CDR3 spans 13 amino acids. Germline lookup yields CDR1 SGHTA and CDR2 FQGNSA. V lost 2 bases, J lost 7 bases, and 12 bases lay in between. The CDR3 DNA follows: TGTGCCAGCAGCTTAAACAGGGAGGGAGAGCAGTACTTC. Amino acid sequence: CASSLNREGEQYF.

The chain recombines TRBV30 with TRBJ1-1; tentatively, D is TRBD1 (5 bases). The V and J ends lost 5 bases and 3 bases respectively, with 10 bases between them. CDR1 and CDR2 (germline): GTSNPN, SVGIG (reference sequence). The CDR3 has 12 amino acids. The CDR3 region is CAWGEGYTEAFF. In DNA form, the CDR3 reads TGTGCCTGGGGGGAGGGGTACACTGAAGCTTTCTTT.

This clone was observed a handful of times. The chain carries TRBV18 and TRBJ1-1; 7 positions match TRBD1. Trimming at V came to 1 base and at J to 11 bases, leaving 4 bases not matched to a gene. CDR1 and CDR2 from the germline V gene are KGHSH and LQKENI. This CDR3 has 12 residues. CDR3 DNA sequence: TGTGCCAGCTCACCACGAGACAGGGAGGCTTTCTTT. Amino acids: CASSPRDREAFF.

The rearrangement joins TRBV29-1 to TRBJ2-7, with TRBD2 matching 9 bases. V shed 4 bases, J shed 6 bases, and the junction held 7 bases outside the gene matches. CDR1 and CDR2 from the germline V gene are SQVTM and ANQGSEA. The CDR3 has 13 amino acids. The CDR3 coding sequence is TGCAGCGTTGGGACTAGCGAGCAGCCCGAGCAGTACTTC. Translated, it gives CSVGTSEQPEQYF.

The chain recombines TRBV6-5 with TRBJ2-4, with D possibly matching TRBD2 (6 bases). CDR3 length: 14 amino acids. V was shortened by 7 bases and J by 6 bases, with 16 bases between the two germline ends. The germline V gene has CDR1 MNHEY and CDR2 SVGAGI. CDR3 region: CASTQRGSGNIQYF. The CDR3 DNA is TGTGCCAGCACCCAACGGGGGAGCGGAAACATTCAGTACTTC.

J is TRBJ2-7 and V is TRBV10-1; 9 bases map to TRBD2. CDR1 WNHNN and CDR2 SYGVQD come from the germline V gene (reference sequence). The CDR3 spans 18 residues. The V and J ends lost 0 bases and 1 base, in that order; junction bases with no gene match: 10. The CDR3: CASSESPRGLAQSYEQYF. In DNA, the CDR3 is TGCGCCAGCAGTGAGTCCCCAAGGGGACTAGCCCAATCCTACGAGCAGTACTTC.

The chain recombines TRBV30 with TRBJ2-5, with D possibly matching TRBD2 (5 bases). Trimming stripped 6 bases from V and 7 bases from J, with 27 bases between. The CDR3 consists of 16 residues. Germline V gene lookup returns CDR1 GTSNPN and CDR2 SVGIG (reference sequence). CDR3 region: CACHPKGRESQWTQYF. The CDR3 DNA follows: TGTGCCTGCCACCCCAAAGGACGGGAATCTCAATGGACCCAGTACTTC.

This chain uses TRBV11-2 with TRBJ2-1, with TRBD1 matching 7 bases. Trimming took 1 base from V and 3 from J; bases not matched to a gene: 0. Germline values: CDR1 SGHAT, CDR2 FQNNGV. The CDR3 contains 14 residues. Here the CDR3 reads CASSLGTGYNEQFF. The CDR3 DNA reads as TGTGCCAGCAGCTTAGGGACAGGCTACAATGAGCAGTTCTTC.

J is TRBJ2-2 and V is TRBV5-1; no clear D gene. Germline CDR1 SGHRS, CDR2 YFSETQ. Trimming removed 1 base from V and 7 bases from J, with 17 bases in between. The CDR3 runs to 16 residues. The chain's CDR3 is CASSLFPSAVRGELFF. In DNA form, the CDR3 reads TGCGCCAGCAGCTTGTTTCCTTCGGCGGTCCGCGGGGAGCTGTTTTTT.

This clone has more than one count but fewer than ten. The chain uses TRBV19 and TRBJ2-5; D remains unclear. The germline V and J ends were trimmed by 3 bases and 4 bases, with 12 bases remaining between them. Germline CDR1 reads LNHDA; CDR2 reads SQIVND (reference sequence). The CDR3 has 14 residues. Here the CDR3 reads CASSINLQSETQYF. DNA for the CDR3: TGTGCCAGTAGTATCAACCTTCAGTCAGAGACCCAGTACTTC.

The chain has TRBV5-1 and TRBJ2-1; perhaps TRBD2 as D (6 bases). CDR3 size: 16 residues. Deletions cut 1 base from V and 3 bases from J, with 14 bases between. Germline V lookup: CDR1 SGHRS, CDR2 YFSETQ. CDR3 in amino acids: CASSLQLGLVYNEQFF. The CDR3 nucleotides read TGCGCCAGCAGCTTGCAGTTGGGACTGGTCTACAATGAGCAGTTCTTC.

The gene calls are TRBV9 and TRBJ2-7, with TRBD2 matching 9 bases. The CDR3 is made up of 14 amino acids. The ends lost 3 bases at V and 3 bases at J; junction bases unmatched: 4. CDR1 and CDR2 (germline): SGDLS, YYNGEE. The CDR3: CASSAGLAVYEQYF. The CDR3 coding sequence is TGTGCCAGCAGCGCGGGACTAGCTGTCTACGAGCAGTACTTC.

This clone has more than one count but fewer than ten. The rearrangement joins TRBV11-2 to TRBJ1-4, with D unresolved. The V gene lost 5 bases and the J gene lost 10 bases, with 11 bases spanning the gap. The CDR3 contains 12 residues. Germline V gene sequence: CDR1 SGHAT, CDR2 FQNNGV. CDR3 bases: TGTGCCAGCAGCCCCGAGCGGGGAAAACTGTTTTTT. Amino acid sequence: CASSPERGKLFF.

This chain's CDR3 is CASSREREVEQYF. The CDR3 DNA reads TGTGCCAGCAGTAGAGAAAGGGAGGTGGAGCAGTACTTC. V usage is TRBV7-2 and J usage is TRBJ2-7; the D gene is possibly TRBD2 (6 bases). The ends were cut back, 6 bases at V and 7 bases at J, with 16 bases in the middle. CDR3 length: 13 residues. Germline CDR1 and CDR2: SGHTA and FQGNSA. The entire variable domain, with the rest obtained from reference TRBV7-2 and TRBJ2-7, is as follows: GAGVSQSPSNKVTEKGKDVELRCDPISGHTALYWYRQSLGQGLEFLIYFQGNSAPDKSGLPSDRFSAERTGGSVSTLTIQRTQQEDSAVYLCASSREREVEQYFGPGTRLTVT.

CDR3 sequence (DNA): TGTGCCGGAACGACTGAACAGGGGGCATTAGCTGAAGCTTTCTTT. Translated, it gives CAGTTEQGALAEAFF. The rearrangement joins TRBV2 to TRBJ1-1; 9 bases are shared with TRBD1. Per germline, CDR1 SNHLY and CDR2 FYNNEI. CDR3 length: 15 residues. Trimming removed 11 bases from V and 6 bases from J; junction bases left unmatched: 16. Full variable domain (missing parts from reference TRBV2 and TRBJ1-1): EPEVTQTPSHQVTQMGQEVILRCVPISNHLYFYWYRQILGQKVEFLVSFYNNEISEKSEIFDDQFSVERPDGSNFTLKIRSTKLEDSAMYFCAGTTEQGALAEAFFGQGTRLTVV.

DNA of the CDR3: TGTGCCAGCAGCCCCCGGCCCCTAGCGGGGACAAGGAATGAGCAGTTCTTC. Translation gives CASSPRPLAGTRNEQFF. The chain carries TRBV11-2 and TRBJ2-1; 9 positions match TRBD2. The germline gives CDR1 SGHAT, CDR2 FQNNGV. J lost 7 bases, V lost 5 bases, and 15 bases had no gene match. The length of the CDR3 is 17 residues.

This chain connects TRBV29-1 to TRBJ2-3; D remains unclear. Trimming left V 7 bases short and J 0 bases short, with 20 bases between. CDR1 is SQVTM, CDR2 ANQGSEA, per germline. This CDR3 region has 16 residues. The CDR3 DNA follows: TGCAGCGCTGCCCGAGGCGCCGTGACTAGCACAGATACGCAGTATTTT. This codes for CSAARGAVTSTDTQYF.

The rearrangement links TRBV5-1 to TRBJ2-1; perhaps TRBD2 as D (5 bases). CDR3 length: 11 amino acids. V lost 7 bases and J lost 5, with 7 bases in between. Germline CDR1 is SGHRS and CDR2 is YFSETQ. The CDR3 is CASQTNNEQFF. CDR3 coding DNA: TGCGCCAGCCAGACTAACAATGAGCAGTTCTTC. Filled out from reference TRBV5-1 and TRBJ2-1, the complete variable domain reads KAGVTQTPRYLIKTRGQQVTLSCSPISGHRSVSWYQQTPGQGLQFLFEYFSETQRNKGNFPGRFSGRQFSNSRSEMNVSTLELGDSALYLCASQTNNEQFFGPGTRLTVL.

The gene calls are TRBV7-2 and TRBJ2-1; possible D gene TRBD1, 5 bases. Germline V gene sequence: CDR1 SGHTA, CDR2 FQGNSA. The V end was cut by 2 bases, the J end by 3 bases, with 11 bases between. The CDR3 loop spans 15 amino acids. CDR3 sequence: CASSLQGSFYNEQFF. The CDR3 nucleotides read TGTGCCAGCAGCTTACAGGGATCGTTCTACAATGAGCAGTTCTTC.

V and J are TRBV5-6 and TRBJ1-3; possible D gene TRBD1, 6 bases. CDR1 and CDR2 (germline): SGHDT, YYEEEE. Trimming took off 4 bases at V and 0 bases at J, with 11 bases between the two ends. The CDR3 sequence is 15 residues long. CDR3 DNA: TGTGCCAGCAGCAACCGGGACAACTCTGGAAACACCATATATTTT. Translation: CASSNRDNSGNTIYF.

The table lists this clone with a few counts. The gene calls are TRBV5-1 and TRBJ1-1, with a weak D call TRBD1 (5 bases). CDR3 length equals 17 residues. Germline V lookup: CDR1 SGHRS, CDR2 YFSETQ. Trimming pared 2 bases from V and 4 bases from J, leaving 21 bases between. The chain's CDR3 is CASSFYMGQSGGTEAFF. In nucleotides, the CDR3 is TGCGCCAGCAGCTTTTATATGGGGCAATCGGGTGGCACTGAAGCTTTCTTT.

This rearrangement joins TRBV5-1 to TRBJ2-2, with TRBD1 matching over 7 bases. Germline assignment: CDR1 SGHRS and CDR2 YFSETQ. V shed 4 bases, J shed 1 base, and the junction held 4 bases outside the gene matches. This CDR3 region has 15 residues. DNA of the CDR3: TGCGCCAGCAGCGAGAGACAGGGGAACACCGGGGAGCTGTTTTTT. It yields the protein CASSERQGNTGELFF.

The chain has TRBV6-6 and TRBJ2-1, with a possible D match to TRBD2 (6 bases). The CDR3 runs 15 residues. Germline CDR1 is MNHNY and CDR2 is SVGAGI (reference sequence). Trimming took 2 bases from V and 4 from J, leaving 12 bases between them. The chain's CDR3 is CASSYGDSRYNEQFF. CDR3 DNA sequence: TGTGCCAGCAGTTACGGGGACTCGCGTTACAATGAGCAGTTCTTC.

The chain uses TRBV7-3 and TRBJ2-5; 14 positions match TRBD2. V dropped 0 bases and J dropped 4; count of bases not matched to a gene: 1. CDR1 SGHTA and CDR2 FQGTGA come from the germline V gene. The CDR3 spans 16 residues. The CDR3 loop reads CASSLTGLAGAETQYF. The CDR3 region has the DNA TGTGCCAGCAGCTTAACGGGACTAGCGGGAGCAGAGACCCAGTACTTC.

The chain uses TRBV10-2 and TRBJ1-6; TRBD1 agrees at 8 bases. Germline values: CDR1 WSHSY, CDR2 SAAADI. Unmatched junction bases numbered 5, after V lost 6 bases and J lost 10 bases. The CDR3 consists of 13 residues. CDR3 sequence (DNA): TGCGCCAGCAGGGACAGGGTAGGGTCACCCCTCCACTTT. It codes for CASRDRVGSPLHF.

V usage is TRBV6-5 and J usage is TRBJ1-1; D not resolved. Germline CDR1 is MNHEY and CDR2 is SVGAGI. The CDR3 is 13 residues long. The ends were cut back, 2 bases at V and 5 bases at J, with 9 bases in the middle. CDR3 sequence: CASSYRVRTEAFF. CDR3 sequence (DNA): TGTGCCAGCAGTTACCGAGTGAGAACTGAAGCTTTCTTT.

The chain carries TRBV19 and TRBJ1-2, with TRBD1 matching over 9 bases. In germline, CDR1 is LNHDA, CDR2 SQIVND (reference sequence). The J segment lost 4 bases and the V segment lost 4 bases, leaving 7 bases of the junction unmatched. There are 15 residues in the CDR3. CDR3 DNA: TGTGCCAGTAGTAGCGGGGACAGGGTCACCTATGGCTACACCTTC. Translating it yields CASSSGDRVTYGYTF.

This sequence joins TRBV5-1 and TRBJ2-5, with 14 bases fitting TRBD2. The assigned J gene may be wrong: the sequence end matches TRBJ2-7 better. The CDR3 spans 16 residues. Germline CDR1 SGHRS, CDR2 YFSETQ. The CDR3 nucleotides read TGCGCCAGCAGTTCGGGACTAGCGGGGGCTTCCTACGAGCAGTACTTC. It translates to CASSSGLAGASYEQYF.

V is TRBV2 and J is TRBJ2-7; TRBD1 agrees at 9 bases. The CDR3 totals 15 residues. Per the germline V gene, CDR1 is SNHLY and CDR2 is FYNNEI. After removal of 8 bases from V and 3 bases from J, the junction contained 11 bases not matched to a gene. The DNA of the CDR3 is TGTGCCAGCCTAAGCCCGGGACAGGGTCACTACGAGCAGTACTTC. This codes for CASLSPGQGHYEQYF.